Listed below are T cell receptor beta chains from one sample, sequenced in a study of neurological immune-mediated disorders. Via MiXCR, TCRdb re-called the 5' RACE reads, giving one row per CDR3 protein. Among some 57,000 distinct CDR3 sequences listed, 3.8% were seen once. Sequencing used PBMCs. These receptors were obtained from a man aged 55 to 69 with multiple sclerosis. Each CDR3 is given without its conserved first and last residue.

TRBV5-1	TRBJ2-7	ASSPKTGQRGEQY
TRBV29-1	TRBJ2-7	SVETGPPTYEQY
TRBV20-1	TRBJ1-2	SARDKSKRQLGYT
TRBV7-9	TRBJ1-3	ASSLLGGTGNTIY
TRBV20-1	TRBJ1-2	SARDPDSQSFYGYT
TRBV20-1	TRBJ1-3	SARDFPNTIY
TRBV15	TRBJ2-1	ATSRGGGPGNEQF
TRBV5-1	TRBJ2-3	AGRQGLSSDTQY
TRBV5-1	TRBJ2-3	ASRFQGVTDTQY
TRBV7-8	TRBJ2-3	ASSLETSSSWDTQY
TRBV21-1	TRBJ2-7	ASSKGQFNPYEQY
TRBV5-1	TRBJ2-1	ASTLGGPGETPF
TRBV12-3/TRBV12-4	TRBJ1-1	ASSRVGEAF
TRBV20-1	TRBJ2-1	SANAGGLYNEQF
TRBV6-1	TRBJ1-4	ASSVGPVGEKLF
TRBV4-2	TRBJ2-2	ASSPGGASVGELF
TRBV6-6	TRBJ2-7	ASSLTRSYEQY
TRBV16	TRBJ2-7	ASSLEMGPYEQY
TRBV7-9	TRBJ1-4	ASSLPAGVEKLF
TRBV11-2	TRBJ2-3	ASSSEGDTQY
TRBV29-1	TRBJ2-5	SVQIETQY
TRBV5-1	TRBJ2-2	ASSLSGAVNTGELF
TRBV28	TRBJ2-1	ASSLQGDEQF
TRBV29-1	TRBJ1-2	SVVSSIYGYT
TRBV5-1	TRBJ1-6	ASSLDGTGISPLH
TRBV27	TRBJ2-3	ASSFLAGGLTDTQY
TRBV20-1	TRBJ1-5	SAREGFGQPQH
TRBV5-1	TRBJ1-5	ASSLAGGDSQPQH
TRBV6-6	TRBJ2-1	ASQGTSGNHNEQF
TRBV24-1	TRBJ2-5	ATSDPSWTSGSLQETQY
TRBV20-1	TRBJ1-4	SAYRDGPNEKLF
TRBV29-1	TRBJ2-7	SAGGNYEQY
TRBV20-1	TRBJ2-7	SARSGSGGGTPYEQY
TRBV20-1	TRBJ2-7	SARTSGSYEQY
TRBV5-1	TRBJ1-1	ASSWGDMNTEAF